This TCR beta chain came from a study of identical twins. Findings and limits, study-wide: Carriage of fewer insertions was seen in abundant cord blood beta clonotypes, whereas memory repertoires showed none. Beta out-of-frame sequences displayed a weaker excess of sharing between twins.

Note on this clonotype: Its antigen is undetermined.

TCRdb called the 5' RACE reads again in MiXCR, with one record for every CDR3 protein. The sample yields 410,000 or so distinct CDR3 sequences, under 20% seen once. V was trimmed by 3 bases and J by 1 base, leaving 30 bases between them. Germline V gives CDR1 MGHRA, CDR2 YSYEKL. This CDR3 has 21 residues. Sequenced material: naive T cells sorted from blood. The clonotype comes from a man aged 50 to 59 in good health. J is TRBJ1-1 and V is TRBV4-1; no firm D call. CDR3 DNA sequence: TGCGCCAGCAGCCACCATTCTGACCCTCAGTACGGTCCGGCCGCGAACACTGAAGCTTTCTTT. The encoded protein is CASSHHSDPQYGPAANTEAFF.